Listed below are T cell receptor beta chains from one sample, sequenced in a study of siplizumab effects on memory and regulatory T cells. TCRdb's copy holds only in-frame clones and misses some; the assay was immunoSEQ multiplex PCR. The table records 100,000 or so clones, about 93% of them present only once. The sequencing sample was made of CD4+ T cells sorted from blood. The receptors here all came from a human donor in good health. CDR3s include the opening cysteine and the closing phenylalanine or tryptophan. D genes are given only for firm matches. Rows give clone size only sometimes, using once, few, many, or a class for an expanded clone.

abundance: NA
v_gene: TRBV18
len: 16
d_gene: NA
j_gene: TRBJ2-5
CDR3nt: TGTGCCAGCTCACTTTCGGGGATCTCAATAGAAGAGACCCAGTACTTC
CDR3aa: CASSLSGISIEETQYF

abundance: NA
v_gene: TRBV6-6
len: 11
d_gene: NA
j_gene: TRBJ1-1
CDR3nt: TGTGCCAGCAGTTCCGAGACTGAAGCTTTCTTT
CDR3aa: CASSSETEAFF

abundance: NA
v_gene: TRBV15
len: 15
d_gene: TRBD1
j_gene: TRBJ1-1
CDR3nt: TGTGCCACCAGCAGAGGACAGGGCGCGGGAAATGAAGCTTTCTTT
CDR3aa: CATSRGQGAGNEAFF

abundance: NA
v_gene: TRBV21-1
len: 19
d_gene: NA
j_gene: TRBJ1-3
CDR3nt: TGTGCCAGCAGCAAATCAGCCCTTACCCCCAGGGCCTCTGGAAACACCATATATTTT
CDR3aa: CASSKSALTPRASGNTIYF

abundance: NA
v_gene: TRBV29-1
len: 12
d_gene: NA
j_gene: TRBJ1-1
CDR3nt: TGCAGCGTTGTCCCAGGGGAAACCAAAGCTTTCTTT
CDR3aa: CSVVPGETKAFF

abundance: NA
v_gene: TRBV4-1
len: 14
d_gene: NA
j_gene: TRBJ2-5
CDR3nt: TGCGCCAGCAGCCAGGAGACTAGGGGGAGGACCCAGTACTTC
CDR3aa: CASSQETRGRTQYF

abundance: NA
v_gene: TRBV11-3
len: 15
d_gene: NA
j_gene: TRBJ2-7
CDR3nt: TGTGCCAGCAGCTCCCTCGAAACTCTACCCTACGAGCAGTACTTC
CDR3aa: CASSSLETLPYEQYF

abundance: NA
v_gene: TRBV7-9
len: 17
d_gene: NA
j_gene: TRBJ1-2
CDR3nt: TGTGCCAGCAGCTTAGTTCGGGGCCAGGTGGCTTCCTATGGCTACACCTTC
CDR3aa: CASSLVRGQVASYGYTF

abundance: NA
v_gene: TRBV11-2
len: 13
d_gene: NA
j_gene: TRBJ1-1
CDR3nt: TGTGCCAGCGTCCCGACAGAGAACACTGAAGCTTTCTTT
CDR3aa: CASVPTENTEAFF

abundance: once
v_gene: TRBV2
len: 14
d_gene: NA
j_gene: TRBJ1-2
CDR3nt: TGTGCCAGCGCTAGGACAGACGATAACTATGGCTACACCTTC
CDR3aa: CASARTDDNYGYTF

abundance: NA
v_gene: TRBV4-3
len: 18
d_gene: NA
j_gene: TRBJ1-1
CDR3nt: TGCGCCAGCAGCCAAGAAAGAGCATGGGGAAGGGCACCCCCTGAAGCTTTCTTT
CDR3aa: CASSQERAWGRAPPEAFF

abundance: once
v_gene: TRBV5-8
len: 14
d_gene: NA
j_gene: TRBJ2-7
CDR3nt: TGTGCCAGCAGCTTGTTACCTGGGTCCTACGAGCAGTACTTC
CDR3aa: CASSLLPGSYEQYF

abundance: NA
v_gene: TRBV28
len: 12
d_gene: NA
j_gene: TRBJ1-6
CDR3nt: TGTGCCAGCGCAGGAGGTAATTCACCCCTCCACTTT
CDR3aa: CASAGGNSPLHF

abundance: NA
v_gene: TRBV28
len: 17
d_gene: TRBD1
j_gene: TRBJ2-1
CDR3nt: TGTGCCAGCAGTGGACAGGGGGTTGGGACCTCCTACAATGAGCAGTTCTTC
CDR3aa: CASSGQGVGTSYNEQFF

abundance: NA
v_gene: TRBV11-1
len: 13
d_gene: NA
j_gene: TRBJ2-5
CDR3nt: TGTGCCAGCAGCTTAGGCGGGAAAGAGACCCAGTACTTC
CDR3aa: CASSLGGKETQYF

abundance: once
v_gene: TRBV6-1
len: 12
d_gene: TRBD1
j_gene: TRBJ1-2
CDR3nt: TGTGCCAGCAGGGGGGACAGCTATGGCTACACCTTC
CDR3aa: CASRGDSYGYTF

abundance: once
v_gene: TRBV6-5
len: 16
d_gene: NA
j_gene: TRBJ2-5
CDR3nt: TGTGCCAGCAGTTACTCCACCAGGGGAGGGTCTGAGACCCAGTACTTC
CDR3aa: CASSYSTRGGSETQYF

abundance: NA
v_gene: TRBV5-6
len: 15
d_gene: TRBD1
j_gene: TRBJ1-4
CDR3nt: TGTGCCAGCAGCTTGTGGACAGGGGATCGTGAAAAACTGTTTTTT
CDR3aa: CASSLWTGDREKLFF

abundance: NA
v_gene: TRBV19
len: 12
d_gene: NA
j_gene: TRBJ2-1
CDR3nt: TGTGCCAGTAGTTCGGGCCCGAATGAGCAGTTCTTC
CDR3aa: CASSSGPNEQFF

abundance: NA
v_gene: TRBV5-4
len: 16
d_gene: NA
j_gene: TRBJ1-5
CDR3nt: TGTGCCAGCAGCTTCGGGGGAACTAATAGCAATCAGCCCCAGCATTTT
CDR3aa: CASSFGGTNSNQPQHF

abundance: NA
v_gene: TRBV25-1
len: 13
d_gene: TRBD2
j_gene: TRBJ2-7
CDR3nt: TGTGCCAGCAGGGCTAGCGGGGCGTACGAGCAGTACTTC
CDR3aa: CASRASGAYEQYF

abundance: NA
v_gene: TRBV21-1
len: 15
d_gene: NA
j_gene: TRBJ1-5
CDR3nt: TGTGCCAGCAGCAAGGGGGTTGTTAGCAATCAGCCCCAGCATTTT
CDR3aa: CASSKGVVSNQPQHF

abundance: NA
v_gene: TRBV7-2
len: 13
d_gene: NA
j_gene: TRBJ1-2
CDR3nt: TGTGCCAGCAGCTTAGTAGGGGCTAGTGGCTACACCTTC
CDR3aa: CASSLVGASGYTF

abundance: NA
v_gene: TRBV4-1
len: 13
d_gene: NA
j_gene: TRBJ1-1
CDR3nt: TGCGCCAGCAGGGTACAGGGAGGCACTGAAGCTTTCTTT
CDR3aa: CASRVQGGTEAFF

abundance: NA
v_gene: TRBV2
len: 15
d_gene: TRBD2
j_gene: TRBJ2-1
CDR3nt: TGTGCCAGCAGTGAACTAGCGGGGTATTACAATGAGCAGTTCTTC
CDR3aa: CASSELAGYYNEQFF

abundance: NA
v_gene: TRBV5-1
len: 15
d_gene: NA
j_gene: TRBJ2-3
CDR3nt: TGCGCCAGCAGCTTGGTCGGGACTAGCACAGATACGCAGTATTTT
CDR3aa: CASSLVGTSTDTQYF

abundance: NA
v_gene: TRBV30
len: 14
d_gene: TRBD1
j_gene: TRBJ1-4
CDR3nt: TGTGCCTGGAGTGGGGACAGGGCTAATGAAAAACTGTTTTTT
CDR3aa: CAWSGDRANEKLFF

abundance: NA
v_gene: TRBV9
len: 14
d_gene: NA
j_gene: TRBJ1-5
CDR3nt: TGTGCCAGCAGCTTTGACAGTAGCAATCAGCCCCAGCATTTT
CDR3aa: CASSFDSSNQPQHF

abundance: NA
v_gene: TRBV29-1
len: 14
d_gene: NA
j_gene: TRBJ2-4
CDR3nt: TGCAGCGTACGAGAGTTACAAGCCAAAAACATTCAGTACTTC
CDR3aa: CSVRELQAKNIQYF

abundance: NA
v_gene: TRBV5-1
len: 12
d_gene: NA
j_gene: TRBJ1-2
CDR3nt: TGCGCCAGCCACCGCTGGAACTATGGCTACACCTTC
CDR3aa: CASHRWNYGYTF

abundance: NA
v_gene: TRBV27
len: 15
d_gene: TRBD2
j_gene: TRBJ2-1
CDR3nt: TGTGCCAGCAGGAAACTAGCGGGGACTTACAATGAGCAGTTCTTC
CDR3aa: CASRKLAGTYNEQFF

abundance: NA
v_gene: TRBV5-6
len: 16
d_gene: NA
j_gene: TRBJ1-4
CDR3nt: TGTGCCAGCAGCTTGGGGGAAGGGGGATTCGGTGAAAAACTGTTTTTT
CDR3aa: CASSLGEGGFGEKLFF

abundance: once
v_gene: TRBV6-1
len: 14
d_gene: NA
j_gene: TRBJ2-1
CDR3nt: TGTGCCAGCAGCGCGCGGGGGCGGGACAATGAGCAGTTCTTC
CDR3aa: CASSARGRDNEQFF

abundance: NA
v_gene: TRBV7-6
len: 16
d_gene: NA
j_gene: TRBJ2-3
CDR3nt: TGTGCCAGCAGCCCTGGGAAGGGGCCGAGCACAGATACGCAGTATTTT
CDR3aa: CASSPGKGPSTDTQYF

abundance: NA
v_gene: TRBV30
len: 11
d_gene: NA
j_gene: TRBJ1-4
CDR3nt: TGTGCCTCCGTGGGAAATGAAAAACTGTTTTTT
CDR3aa: CASVGNEKLFF

abundance: NA
v_gene: TRBV19
len: 16
d_gene: TRBD1
j_gene: TRBJ2-2
CDR3nt: TGTGCCAGTAGGGTCGGGACAGGGGGAATTGGCGGGGAGCTGTTTTTT
CDR3aa: CASRVGTGGIGGELFF

abundance: once
v_gene: TRBV4-1
len: 16
d_gene: NA
j_gene: TRBJ1-3
CDR3nt: TGCGCCAGCAGCCAACAGGCCACTCACTCTGGAAACACCATATATTTT
CDR3aa: CASSQQATHSGNTIYF